The 10 T cell receptor beta chains given below trace back to one sample, sequenced in a study of Graves' ophthalmopathy and Graves' hyperthyroidism. CDR3 regions of TCR beta were amplified from RNA transcripts. Second-round multiplex PCR followed a first-round RT-PCR using HTBI primers. TCRdb reanalysed the multiplex PCR reads using MiXCR and keeps one entry per CDR3 protein. Of approximately 460,000 distinct CDR3 sequences in the sample, about 15% are singletons; the top ten hold about 9.4%. Sample: blood. The receptors were sampled from a woman aged 30 to 39 with Graves' ophthalmopathy.

This clonotype was counted at least ten times. J is TRBJ2-7 and V is TRBV28; possibly TRBD2 for D (6 bases). From germline, CDR1 is MDHEN and CDR2 SYDVKM. Trimming cost V 7 bases and J 3 bases, with 19 bases left between them. This CDR3 comprises 15 residues. The CDR3 nucleotides read TGTGCCAGCACCTCTTCCGGGACTGCGGTCTACGAGCAGTACTTC. Translating it yields CASTSSGTAVYEQYF.

This clonotype was found many times. The V call is TRBV18, the J call TRBJ1-6; D call uncertain. Germline assignment: CDR1 KGHSH and CDR2 LQKENI. The CDR3 is 15 amino acids. The ends were cut back, 1 base at V and 5 bases at J, with 9 bases in the middle. The CDR3 DNA follows: TGTGCCAGCTCACCACAGGGTGGGGATAATTCACCCCTCCACTTT. This sequence encodes CASSPQGGDNSPLHF.

On this clonotype: One end of the junction fails to match germline, which may point to a read error. The chain carries TRBV2 and TRBJ1-2, with D hard to call. This CDR3 region has 12 residues. CDR1 and CDR2 from the germline V gene are SNHLY and FYNNEI. The CDR3 spells CAGSEGSYGYTF. In DNA form, the CDR3 reads TGTGCCGGCAGTGAAGGGAGTTATGGCTACACCTTC.

Many counts were recorded for this clonotype. V is TRBV11-2 and J is TRBJ2-7, with TRBD2 matching over 14 bases. Germline-derived CDR1 and CDR2 are SGHAT and FQNNGV. Germline trimming cut 5 bases from V and 4 bases from J; bases unmatched to any gene: 7. The CDR3 consists of 16 residues. The chain's CDR3 is CASSPLGLAGDYEQYF. DNA for the CDR3: TGTGCCAGCAGCCCGCTGGGACTAGCGGGGGATTACGAGCAGTACTTC.

Ten or more counts support this clonotype. This chain links TRBV7-8 with TRBJ2-5; perhaps TRBD1 as D (5 bases). The CDR3 runs to 12 residues. CDR1 is SGHVS and CDR2 is FQNEAQ in the germline V gene. Trimming took 5 bases from V and 5 from J, leaving 9 bases between them. Written as DNA, the CDR3 is TGTGCCAGCAGCACCCACAGGGAGACCCAGTACTTC. This translates into CASSTHRETQYF.

In this sample, this clonotype turned up many times. This rearrangement joins TRBV5-1 to TRBJ1-3; 9 bases line up with TRBD1. V lost 4 bases and J lost 4; bases outside the gene matches: 3. The CDR3 has 14 amino acids. The V gene's germline CDR1 is SGHRS and CDR2 YFSETQ. The CDR3 DNA sequence: TGCGCCAGCAGCGGGACAGGGTACGGAAACACCATATATTTT. It encodes CASSGTGYGNTIYF.

This clonotype came up a few times. V usage is TRBV12-3 or TRBV12-4 and J usage is TRBJ2-5, with D perhaps given as TRBD1 or TRBD2 (6 bases each). The V end was cut by 3 bases, the J end by 5 bases, with 16 bases between. This CDR3 comprises 15 residues. CDR3 residues: CASSFWGAAGETQYF. CDR3 bases: TGTGCCAGCAGTTTTTGGGGGGCGGCCGGTGAGACCCAGTACTTC.

On this clonotype itself: A much larger clonotype is one base distant, so this may be a read error. The chain uses TRBV20-1 and TRBJ2-7; weak D call: TRBD1 (5 bases). V lost 0 bases and J 2 bases, leaving 11 bases between the germline ends. From germline, CDR1 is DFQATT and CDR2 SNEGSKA (reference sequence). The CDR3 is 14 amino acids. The CDR3 DNA sequence: TGCAGTGCTAGAGATTGGAAAGGGGCCTACGAGCAGTACTTC. It is translated as CSARDWKGAYEQYF.

This clonotype showed up many times. The chain recombines TRBV28 with TRBJ2-5; possibly TRBD2 for D (7 bases). V was cut by 2 bases and J by 4 bases, with 14 bases left in between. Germline assignment: CDR1 MDHEN and CDR2 SYDVKM. The CDR3 covers 15 residues. CDR3 coding DNA: TGTGCCAGCAGTTTAGCGGGGGCCACCGGAGAGACCCAGTACTTC. This codes for CASSLAGATGETQYF. Variable domain in full (rest from reference TRBV28 and TRBJ2-5): DVKVTQSSRYLVKRTGEKVFLECVQDMDHENMFWYRQDPGLGLRLIYFSYDVKMKEKGDIPEGYSVSREKKERFSLILESASTNQTSMYLCASSLAGATGETQYFGPGTRLLVL.

This clonotype occurred many times. The chain recombines TRBV19 with TRBJ2-2; TRBD2 matches at 15 bases. The germline gives CDR1 LNHDA, CDR2 SQIVND (reference sequence). V shed 4 bases and J 4 bases; nucleotides not matched to a gene: 7. CDR3 length: 18 residues. The DNA of the CDR3 is TGTGCCAGTAGTACGGGACTAGCGGGGGGCCGTGGCACCGGGGAGCTGTTTTTT. This encodes CASSTGLAGGRGTGELFF.